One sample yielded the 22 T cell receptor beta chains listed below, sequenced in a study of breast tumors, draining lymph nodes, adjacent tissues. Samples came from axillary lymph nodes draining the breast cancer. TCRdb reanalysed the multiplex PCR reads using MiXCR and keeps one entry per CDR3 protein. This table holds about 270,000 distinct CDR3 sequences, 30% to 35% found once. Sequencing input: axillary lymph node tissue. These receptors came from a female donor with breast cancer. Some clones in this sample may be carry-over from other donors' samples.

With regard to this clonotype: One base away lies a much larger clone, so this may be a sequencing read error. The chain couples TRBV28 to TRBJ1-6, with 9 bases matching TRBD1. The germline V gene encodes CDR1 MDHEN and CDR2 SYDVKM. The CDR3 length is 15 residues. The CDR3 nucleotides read TGTGCCGGCAGTATCGCCGGGACAGGGAATTCACCCCTCCACTTT. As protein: CAGSIAGTGNSPLHF.

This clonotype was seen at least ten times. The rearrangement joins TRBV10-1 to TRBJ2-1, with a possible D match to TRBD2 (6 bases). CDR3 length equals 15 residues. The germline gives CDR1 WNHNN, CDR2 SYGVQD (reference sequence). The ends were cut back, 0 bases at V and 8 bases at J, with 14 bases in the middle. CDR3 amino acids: CASSESSPTRDEQFF. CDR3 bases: TGCGCCAGCAGTGAGTCTTCCCCGACTAGGGATGAGCAGTTCTTC.

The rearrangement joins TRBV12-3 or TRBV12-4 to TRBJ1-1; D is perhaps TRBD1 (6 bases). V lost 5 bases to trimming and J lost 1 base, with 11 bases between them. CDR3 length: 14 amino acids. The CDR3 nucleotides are TGTGCCAGCAGTCCGGGACACTCGAACACTGAAGCTTTCTTT. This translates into CASSPGHSNTEAFF.

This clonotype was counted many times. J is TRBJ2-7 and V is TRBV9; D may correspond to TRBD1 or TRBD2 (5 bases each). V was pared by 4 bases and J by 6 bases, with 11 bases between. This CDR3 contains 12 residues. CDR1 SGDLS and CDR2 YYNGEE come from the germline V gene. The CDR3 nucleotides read TGTGCCAGCAGCCCGACGGGACGCGAGCAGTACTTC. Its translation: CASSPTGREQYF.

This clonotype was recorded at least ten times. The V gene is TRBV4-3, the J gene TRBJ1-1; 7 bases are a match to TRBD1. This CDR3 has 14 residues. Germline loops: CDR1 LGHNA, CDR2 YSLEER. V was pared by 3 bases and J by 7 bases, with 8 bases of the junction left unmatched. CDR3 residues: CASSHRQGRGEAFF. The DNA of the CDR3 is TGCGCCAGCAGCCATAGACAGGGACGGGGTGAAGCTTTCTTT.

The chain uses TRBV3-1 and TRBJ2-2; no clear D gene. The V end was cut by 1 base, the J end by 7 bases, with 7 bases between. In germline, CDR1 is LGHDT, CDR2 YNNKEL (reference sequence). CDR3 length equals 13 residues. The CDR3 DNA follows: TGTGCCAGCAGCCAAGTTAGGAGCGGGGAGCTGTTTTTT. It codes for CASSQVRSGELFF.

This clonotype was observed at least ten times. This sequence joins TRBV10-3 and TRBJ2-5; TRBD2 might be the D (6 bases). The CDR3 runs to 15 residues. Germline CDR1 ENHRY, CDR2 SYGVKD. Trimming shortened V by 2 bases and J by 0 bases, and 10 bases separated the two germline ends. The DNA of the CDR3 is TGTGCCATCAGTGAGATAGCGGAGAACCAAGAGACCCAGTACTTC. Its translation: CAISEIAENQETQYF.

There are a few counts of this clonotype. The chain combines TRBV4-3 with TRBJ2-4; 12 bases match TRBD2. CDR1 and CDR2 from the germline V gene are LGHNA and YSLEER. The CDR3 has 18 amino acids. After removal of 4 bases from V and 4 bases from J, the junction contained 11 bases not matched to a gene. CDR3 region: CASSRGLAGNIIKNIQYF. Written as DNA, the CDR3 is TGCGCCAGCAGCCGAGGACTAGCGGGAAACATCATAAAAAACATTCAGTACTTC.

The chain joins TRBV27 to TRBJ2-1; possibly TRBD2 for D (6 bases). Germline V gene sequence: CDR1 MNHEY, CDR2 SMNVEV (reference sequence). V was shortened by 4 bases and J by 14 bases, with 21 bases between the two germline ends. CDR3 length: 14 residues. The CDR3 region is CASSSPAPTSLEFF. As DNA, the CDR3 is TGTGCCAGCAGTTCCCCAGCCCCTACTAGCCTCGAGTTCTTC.

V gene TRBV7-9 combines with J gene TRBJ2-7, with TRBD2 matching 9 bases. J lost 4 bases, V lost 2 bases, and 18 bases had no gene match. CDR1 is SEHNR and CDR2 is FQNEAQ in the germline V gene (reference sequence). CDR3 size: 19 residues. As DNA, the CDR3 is TGTGCCAGCAGCTTAAGGAGTGGGTGGCGGGAGGGCCTGCTTTACGAGCAGTACTTC. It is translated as CASSLRSGWREGLLYEQYF. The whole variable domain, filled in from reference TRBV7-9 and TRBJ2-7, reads DTGVSQNPRHKITKRGQNVTFRCDPISEHNRLYWYRQTLGQGPEFLTYFQNEAQLEKSRLLSDRFSAERPKGSFSTLEIQRTEQGDSAMYLCASSLRSGWREGLLYEQYFGPGTRLTVT.

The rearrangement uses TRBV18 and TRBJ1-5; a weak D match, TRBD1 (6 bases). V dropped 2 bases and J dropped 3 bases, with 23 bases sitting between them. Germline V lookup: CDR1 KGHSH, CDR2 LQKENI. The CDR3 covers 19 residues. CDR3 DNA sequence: TGTGCCAGCTCACCAGGCGTGCAGATTATAGGGGGTAACAATCAGCCCCAGCATTTT. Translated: CASSPGVQIIGGNNQPQHF.

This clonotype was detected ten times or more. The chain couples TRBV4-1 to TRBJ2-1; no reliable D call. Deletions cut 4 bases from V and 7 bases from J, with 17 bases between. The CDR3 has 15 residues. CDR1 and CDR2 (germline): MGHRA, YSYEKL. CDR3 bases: TGCGCCAGCAGCCTGAGGTCATACGATGGGAATGAGCAGTTCTTC. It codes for CASSLRSYDGNEQFF.

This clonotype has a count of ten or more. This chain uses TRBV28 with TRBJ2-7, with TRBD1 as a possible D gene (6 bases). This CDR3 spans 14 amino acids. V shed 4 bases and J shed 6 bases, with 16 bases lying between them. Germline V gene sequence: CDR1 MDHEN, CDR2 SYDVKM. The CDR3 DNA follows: TGTGCCAGCAGTTCGAGTACAGGGCGTAGCGAGCAGTACTTC. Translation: CASSSSTGRSEQYF.

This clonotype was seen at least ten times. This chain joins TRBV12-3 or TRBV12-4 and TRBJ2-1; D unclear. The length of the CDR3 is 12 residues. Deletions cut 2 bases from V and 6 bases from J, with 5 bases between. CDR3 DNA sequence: TGTGCCAGCAGTTTAACGTCCAATGAGCAGTTCTTC. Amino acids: CASSLTSNEQFF.

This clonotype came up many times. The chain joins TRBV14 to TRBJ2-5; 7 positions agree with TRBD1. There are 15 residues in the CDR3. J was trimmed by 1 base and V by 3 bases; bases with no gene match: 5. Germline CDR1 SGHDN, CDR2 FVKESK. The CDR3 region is CASSQGRQGQETQYF. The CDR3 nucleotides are TGTGCCAGCAGCCAGGGCCGACAGGGCCAAGAGACCCAGTACTTC.

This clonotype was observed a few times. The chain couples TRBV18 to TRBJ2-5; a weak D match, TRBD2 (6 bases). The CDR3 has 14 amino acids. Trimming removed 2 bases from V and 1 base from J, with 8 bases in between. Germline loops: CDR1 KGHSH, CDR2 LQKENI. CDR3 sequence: CASSPLGGQETQYF. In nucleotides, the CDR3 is TGTGCCAGCTCACCATTGGGGGGCCAAGAGACCCAGTACTTC.

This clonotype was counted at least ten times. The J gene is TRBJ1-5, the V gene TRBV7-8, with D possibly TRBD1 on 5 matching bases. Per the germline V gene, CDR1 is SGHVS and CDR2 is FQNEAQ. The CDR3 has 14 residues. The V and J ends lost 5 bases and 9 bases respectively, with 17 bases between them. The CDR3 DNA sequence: TGTGCCAGCAGCCACCCCTCTCAGGGAGCGCCCCAGCATTTT. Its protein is CASSHPSQGAPQHF.

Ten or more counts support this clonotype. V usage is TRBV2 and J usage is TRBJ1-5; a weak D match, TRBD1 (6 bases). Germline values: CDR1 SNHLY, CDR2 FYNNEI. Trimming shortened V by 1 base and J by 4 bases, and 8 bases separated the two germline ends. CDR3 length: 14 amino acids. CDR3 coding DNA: TGTGCCAGCAGTGAAGACAGGGAGAATCAGCCCCAGCATTTT. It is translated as CASSEDRENQPQHF.

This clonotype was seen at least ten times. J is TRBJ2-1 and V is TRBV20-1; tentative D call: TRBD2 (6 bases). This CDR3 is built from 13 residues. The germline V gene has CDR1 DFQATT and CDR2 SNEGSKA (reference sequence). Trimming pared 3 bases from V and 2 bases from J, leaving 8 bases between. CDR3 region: CSARPGAYNEQFF. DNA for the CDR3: TGCAGTGCTAGGCCGGGGGCCTACAATGAGCAGTTCTTC.

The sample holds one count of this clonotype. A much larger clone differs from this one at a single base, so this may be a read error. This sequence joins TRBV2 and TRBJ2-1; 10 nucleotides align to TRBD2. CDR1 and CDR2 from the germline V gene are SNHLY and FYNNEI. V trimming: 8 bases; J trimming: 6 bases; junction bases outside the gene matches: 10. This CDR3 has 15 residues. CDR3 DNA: TGTGCCAGCGGGAGACTAGCGGGCTTTCGCAATGAGCAGTTCTTC. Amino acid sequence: CASGRLAGFRNEQFF.

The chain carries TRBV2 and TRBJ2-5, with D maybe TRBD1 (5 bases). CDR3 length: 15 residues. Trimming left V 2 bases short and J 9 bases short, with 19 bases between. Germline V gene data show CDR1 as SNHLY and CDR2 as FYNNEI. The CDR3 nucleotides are TGTGCCAGCAGTGAAACAAGACAGACGAATCAGCCCCAGTACTTC. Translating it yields CASSETRQTNQPQYF.

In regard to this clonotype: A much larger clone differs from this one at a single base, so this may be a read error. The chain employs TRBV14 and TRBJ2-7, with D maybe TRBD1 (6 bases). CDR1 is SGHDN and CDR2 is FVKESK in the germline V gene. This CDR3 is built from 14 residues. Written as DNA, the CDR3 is TGTGCCAGCAGCCAGGAATCACAGGGCCACGAGCAGTCCTTC. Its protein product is CASSQESQGHEQSF.